This TCR beta chain emerged from a study of T cell changes during pregnancy in multiple sclerosis. V shed 0 bases, J shed 7 bases, and the junction held 10 bases outside the gene matches. The CDR3 has 16 residues. Germline loops: CDR1 SGHRS, CDR2 YFSETQ. Data came from immunoSEQ multiplex PCR; TCRdb stores just in-frame clones and leaves some out. This sample has 95,000 to 100,000 clones, with about 91% found just once. V gene TRBV5-1 combines with J gene TRBJ2-7; TRBD1 aligns across 10 bases. This clonotype originated in a female donor in good health, enrolled as a control in a pregnancy study. Sequences were derived from peripheral blood, sampled after pregnancy. The CDR3 DNA is TGCGCCAGCAGCTTGGAGGGACAGGGGACTAGTTTGGAGCAGTACTTC. Its translation is CASSLEGQGTSLEQYF. Complete variable domain (other parts from reference TRBV5-1 and TRBJ2-7): KAGVTQTPRYLIKTRGQQVTLSCSPISGHRSVSWYQQTPGQGLQFLFEYFSETQRNKGNFPGRFSGRQFSNSRSEMNVSTLELGDSALYLCASSLEGQGTSLEQYFGPGTRLTVT.